This T cell receptor beta chain was documented in a study of monozygotic twins with inflammatory bowel disease. CDR3 length: 13 residues. Germline CDR1 is SGHTA and CDR2 is FQGNSA. Each donor had 2.5 to 3 ml of blood drawn. With the 5' RACE reads reprocessed, TCRdb shows one record per CDR3 protein and no DNA. Found here are about 420,000 distinct CDR3 sequences; the top ten clones hold 2% to 2.5%. The receptor was derived from a human donor with ulcerative colitis or Crohn's disease, or a healthy co-twin of an affected twin (not recorded which). The V call is TRBV7-2, the J call TRBJ2-1. The sample consisted of blood. The CDR3 region is CASSLADRNEQFF.